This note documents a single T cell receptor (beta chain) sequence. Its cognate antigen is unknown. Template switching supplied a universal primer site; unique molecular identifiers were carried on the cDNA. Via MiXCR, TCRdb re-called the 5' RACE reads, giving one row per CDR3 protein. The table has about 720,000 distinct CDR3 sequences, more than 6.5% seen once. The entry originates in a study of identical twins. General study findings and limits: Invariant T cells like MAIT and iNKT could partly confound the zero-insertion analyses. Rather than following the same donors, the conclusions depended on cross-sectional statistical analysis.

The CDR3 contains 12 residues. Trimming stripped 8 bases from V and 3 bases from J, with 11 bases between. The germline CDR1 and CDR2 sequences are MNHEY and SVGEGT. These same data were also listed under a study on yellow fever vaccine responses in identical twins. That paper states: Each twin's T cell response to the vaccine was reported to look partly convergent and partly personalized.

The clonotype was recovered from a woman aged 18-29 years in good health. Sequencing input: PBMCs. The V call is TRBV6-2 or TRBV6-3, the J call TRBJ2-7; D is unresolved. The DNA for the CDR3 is TGTGCCAGCCGAAGGAAGAACTACGAGCAGTACTTC. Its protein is CASRRKNYEQYF.